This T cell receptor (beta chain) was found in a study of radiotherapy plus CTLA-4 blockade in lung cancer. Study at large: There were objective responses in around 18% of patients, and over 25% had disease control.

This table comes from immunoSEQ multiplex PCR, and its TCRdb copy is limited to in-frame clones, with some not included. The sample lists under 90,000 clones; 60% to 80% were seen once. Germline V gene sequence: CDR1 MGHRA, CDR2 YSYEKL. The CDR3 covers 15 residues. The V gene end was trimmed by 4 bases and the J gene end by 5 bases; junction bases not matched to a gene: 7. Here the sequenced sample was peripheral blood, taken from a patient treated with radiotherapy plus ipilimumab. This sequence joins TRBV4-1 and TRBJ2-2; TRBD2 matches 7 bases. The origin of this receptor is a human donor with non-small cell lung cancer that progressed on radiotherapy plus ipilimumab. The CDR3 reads CASSPREKGTGELFF. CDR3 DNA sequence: TGCGCCAGCAGCCCGCGGGAGAAGGGGACCGGGGAGCTGTTTTTT.